This is a list of T cell receptor beta chains from one sample in a study of blood T cells in healthy people across ages. In TCRdb, the 5' RACE reads were re-called with MiXCR into one record per CDR3 protein. The repertoire includes over 450,000 distinct CDR3 sequences, around 24% of them detected once, and approximately 10% sits in the top ten. Separately, the same data were catalogued under a study of T cells of mothers and their children.

Material for sequencing was blood. The receptors here all came from a boy between 10 and 17 years old in good health. The CDR3 runs from the conserved cysteine through the conserved F or W. The D gene is left open where the match is weak. The size entry is marked missing in some rows and otherwise reads once, few, many or a size class.

clone size	V gene	J gene	D gene	CDR3 protein	CDR3 DNA
NA	TRBV29-1	TRBJ2-7	TRBD2	CSVESTSGGSGEQYF	TGCAGCGTTGAGTCGACTAGCGGGGGGTCGGGCGAGCAGTACTTC
NA	TRBV20-1	TRBJ2-1	NA	CSATGLDRIYNEQFF	TGCAGTGCTACAGGACTTGACCGAATTTACAATGAGCAGTTCTTC
many	TRBV19	TRBJ1-1	NA	CASSWGGNTEAFF	TGTGCCAGTAGTTGGGGAGGTAACACTGAAGCTTTCTTT
NA	TRBV5-1	TRBJ2-1	NA	CASKESSEQFF	TGCGCCAGCAAGGAATCCAGTGAGCAGTTCTTC
NA	TRBV14	TRBJ2-4	NA	CASSQGSDLAKNIQYF	TGTGCCAGCAGCCAAGGCTCAGATTTAGCCAAAAACATTCAGTACTTC
NA	TRBV28	TRBJ1-4	TRBD1	CASSPATGGEKLFF	TGTGCCAGCAGCCCGGCCACAGGGGGTGAAAAACTGTTTTTT
many	TRBV6-5	TRBJ2-7	TRBD1	CASSYGTGQTYEQYF	TGTGCCAGCAGTTACGGAACGGGACAGACCTACGAGCAGTACTTC
NA	TRBV28	TRBJ1-3	NA	CASSLLANSGNTIYF	TGTGCCAGCAGTTTATTAGCCAACTCTGGAAACACCATATATTTT
NA	TRBV7-9	TRBJ1-1	NA	CASSLKGMGTEAFF	TGTGCCAGCAGCTTGAAGGGTATGGGCACTGAAGCTTTCTTT
NA	TRBV6-5	TRBJ2-7	NA	CASSHRDEQYF	TGTGCCAGCAGTCACAGGGACGAGCAGTACTTC
few	TRBV4-1	TRBJ1-5	NA	CASSQIGLNQPQHF	TGCGCCAGCAGCCAGATAGGGCTCAATCAGCCCCAGCATTTT
once	TRBV12-3/TRBV12-4	TRBJ2-7	NA	CASSLTGRPIEQYF	TGTGCCAGCAGTTTAACGGGACGACCTATTGAGCAGTACTTC
few	TRBV4-1	TRBJ2-5	NA	CASSPTGYPGRETQYF	TGCGCCAGCAGCCCGACAGGCTACCCTGGGCGAGAGACCCAGTACTTC
few	TRBV20-1	TRBJ2-1	NA	CSARTPEIADYNEQFF	TGCAGTGCTAGAACCCCAGAAATAGCGGATTACAATGAGCAGTTCTTC
NA	TRBV4-3	TRBJ2-2	NA	CASSQVLGRLTGELFF	TGCGCCAGCAGCCAGGTCTTGGGCAGGCTCACCGGGGAGCTGTTTTTT
few	TRBV5-1	TRBJ2-2	TRBD1	CASSTDRVRNTGELFF	TGCGCCAGCAGCACGGACAGGGTCAGGAACACCGGGGAGCTGTTTTTT
many	TRBV7-8	TRBJ2-1	NA	CASSSRVAREQFF	TGTGCCAGCAGCTCGCGGGTGGCTAGGGAGCAGTTCTTC
NA	TRBV7-9	TRBJ1-3	NA	CASSLETSGAGNTIYF	TGTGCCAGCAGCTTAGAAACTAGCGGAGCTGGAAACACCATATATTTT
NA	TRBV7-8	TRBJ2-7	NA	CASSLADPGAAYEQYF	TGTGCCAGCAGCTTAGCGGATCCCGGGGCGGCCTACGAGCAGTACTTC
many	TRBV10-3	TRBJ2-4	NA	CAISEWDTKNIQYF	TGTGCCATCAGTGAGTGGGACACCAAAAACATTCAGTACTTC
NA	TRBV4-3	TRBJ2-6	NA	CASSQDSGTAGANVLTF	TGCGCCAGCAGCCAAGACTCCGGGACGGCTGGGGCCAACGTCCTGACTTTC
NA	TRBV28	TRBJ2-2	NA	CASSPPRSTGELFF	TGTGCCAGCAGCCCTCCTCGCAGCACCGGGGAGCTGTTTTTT
NA	TRBV20-1	TRBJ2-1	TRBD2	CSAGGGTSGGRSSYNEQFF	TGCAGTGCTGGGGGAGGGACTAGCGGGGGTCGCAGCTCCTACAATGAGCAGTTCTTC
NA	TRBV9	TRBJ1-1	NA	CASSVSSKDTEAFF	TGTGCCAGCAGCGTGTCGAGTAAAGACACTGAAGCTTTCTTT
few	TRBV4-3	TRBJ2-3	TRBD2	CASSQDGWLAGATVSTDAQYF	TGCGCCAGCAGCCAAGATGGATGGCTAGCGGGAGCGACTGTCAGCACAGATGCGCAGTATTTT
NA	TRBV20-1	TRBJ2-7	NA	CSAPDTHKGTYEQYF	TGCAGTGCTCCGGACACACATAAAGGAACCTACGAGCAGTACTTC
few	TRBV6-5	TRBJ2-7	NA	CASSYSVHYEQYF	TGTGCCAGCAGTTACTCGGTCCACTACGAGCAGTACTTC
few	TRBV12-3/TRBV12-4	TRBJ1-3	NA	CASSLTGLSGNTIYF	TGTGCCAGCAGTTTAACAGGGCTCTCTGGAAACACCATATATTTT
NA	TRBV5-1	TRBJ2-7	NA	CASSWGADYEQYF	TGCGCCAGCAGCTGGGGGGCGGACTACGAGCAGTACTTC
NA	TRBV12-3/TRBV12-4	TRBJ1-5	NA	CASSLEVTRNQPQHF	TGTGCCAGCAGTCTCGAGGTGACGCGCAATCAGCCCCAGCATTTT
few	TRBV20-1	TRBJ2-3	NA	CSAPVGDTQYF	TGCAGTGCCCCCGTTGGGGATACGCAGTATTTT
NA	TRBV28	TRBJ2-7	NA	CASSLISSSYEQYF	TGTGCCAGCAGTTTGATATCGAGCTCCTACGAGCAGTACTTC
NA	TRBV20-1	TRBJ1-3	NA	CSAAINSGNTIYF	TGCAGTGCCGCAATCAACTCTGGAAACACCATATATTTT
many	TRBV20-1	TRBJ2-1	TRBD2	CSARERTSGRNEQFF	TGCAGTGCTAGAGAACGGACTAGCGGGAGAAATGAGCAGTTCTTC
few	TRBV28	TRBJ2-1	TRBD1	CASSTPGQGSYNEQFF	TGTGCCAGCAGCACTCCGGGACAGGGGTCCTACAATGAGCAGTTCTTC
many	TRBV27	TRBJ2-5	NA	CASSLSRQDGTQYF	TGTGCCAGCAGTTTATCGCGGCAGGACGGGACCCAGTACTTC
NA	TRBV5-4	TRBJ2-6	NA	CASSPKESGANVLTF	TGTGCCAGCAGCCCCAAGGAGTCTGGGGCCAACGTCCTGACTTTC
NA	TRBV27	TRBJ1-6	NA	CASSLFSGVGSNSPLHF	TGTGCCAGCAGTTTATTTTCAGGTGTAGGTAGTAATTCACCCCTCCACTTT
once	TRBV4-3	TRBJ2-7	TRBD1	CASSQDPGGYEQYF	TGCGCCAGCAGCCAAGACCCAGGGGGATACGAGCAGTACTTC
NA	TRBV27	TRBJ2-7	NA	CASSLSSMGSDEQYF	TGTGCCAGCAGTTTATCGTCTATGGGATCCGACGAGCAGTACTTC
NA	TRBV7-2	TRBJ2-1	NA	CASSFTATYNEQFF	TGTGCCAGCAGCTTTACTGCAACCTACAATGAGCAGTTCTTC
NA	TRBV6-5	TRBJ1-2	NA	CASSYSHPGETSPYGYTF	TGTGCCAGCAGTTACTCGCATCCGGGAGAAACGTCTCCCTATGGCTACACCTTC
many	TRBV11-2	TRBJ2-7	TRBD2	CASSLALTSGGGKYF	TGTGCCAGCAGCTTAGCCCTGACTAGCGGGGGCGGAAAGTACTTC
many	TRBV10-3	TRBJ2-5	NA	CAISESGGGFTTPQETQYF	TGTGCCATCAGTGAGTCAGGAGGGGGGTTCACTACCCCCCAAGAGACCCAGTACTTC
NA	TRBV6-5	TRBJ2-3	TRBD2	CASSWGGRAPDTQYF	TGTGCCAGCAGTTGGGGCGGGAGGGCCCCAGATACGCAGTATTTT
few	TRBV28	TRBJ1-1	NA	CASSLRSGTSGAFF	TGTGCCAGCAGTTTAAGAAGCGGGACATCGGGAGCTTTCTTT
NA	TRBV20-1	TRBJ2-2	NA	CSASRGTGVLGGELFF	TGCAGTGCTAGCCGTGGGACGGGGGTTTTGGGCGGGGAGCTGTTTTTT
NA	TRBV7-2	TRBJ2-5	NA	CASSARETQYF	TGTGCCAGCAGCGCGAGAGAGACCCAGTACTTC
few	TRBV7-9	TRBJ2-7	NA	CASSPPGEQYF	TGTGCCAGCAGCCCCCCAGGGGAGCAGTACTTC